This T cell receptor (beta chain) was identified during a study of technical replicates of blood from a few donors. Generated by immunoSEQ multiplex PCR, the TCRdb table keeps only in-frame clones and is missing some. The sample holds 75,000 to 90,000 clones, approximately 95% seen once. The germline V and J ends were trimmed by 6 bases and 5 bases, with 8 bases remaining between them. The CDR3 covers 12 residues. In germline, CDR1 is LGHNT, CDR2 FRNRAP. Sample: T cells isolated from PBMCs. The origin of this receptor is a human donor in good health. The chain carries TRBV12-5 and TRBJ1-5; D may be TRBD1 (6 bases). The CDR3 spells CASGQGDQPQHF. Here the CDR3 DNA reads TGTGCTAGTGGACAGGGTGATCAGCCCCAGCATTTT.